This TCR beta chain was identified during a study of identical twins. Study findings and constraints: Within beta out-of-frame sequences, the excess sharing observed between twins was weaker.

TCRdb re-derived calls from the 5' RACE reads in MiXCR, one entry per CDR3 protein. The top ten hold roughly 4.3% of the sample, which has hundreds of thousands of distinct CDR3 sequences, less than 25% seen once. Regarding this clonotype: The antigen is unknown.

The CDR3 covers 13 residues. V trimming: 8 bases; J trimming: 5 bases; junction bases outside the gene matches: 8. The same sample was also studied in work on T cells expressing NK-cell markers.

The V gene is TRBV12-3 or TRBV12-4, the J gene TRBJ2-7; 8 bases are shared with TRBD2. Sequencing was carried out using PBMCs. The TCR sequence derives from a woman aged 18-29 years in good health. The DNA for the CDR3 is TGTGCCAGCGCTAGGAGCGGGAGCCACGAGCAGTACTTC. As protein: CASARSGSHEQYF.